This TCR beta chain was sequenced in a study of technical replicates of blood from a few donors. Generated by immunoSEQ multiplex PCR, the TCRdb table keeps only in-frame clones and is missing some. The sample shows about 57,000 clones, just under 95% of them seen only once. Germline-derived CDR1 and CDR2 are SGHDT and YYEEEE. This CDR3 is 15 amino acids long. J lost 4 bases, V lost 0 bases, and 3 bases had no gene match. V and J are TRBV5-6 and TRBJ1-2, with 10 bases fitting TRBD1. Sequencing input: PBMCs. The TCR sequence derives from a human donor in good health. Some clones in this sample may be carry-over from other donors' samples. The CDR3 coding sequence is TGTGCCAGCAGCTTGGGACAGGGGGCAGGCTATGGCTACACCTTC. Its protein product is CASSLGQGAGYGYTF.